What follows is one TCR beta chain and its context. Its antigen is not yet known. No much larger clonotype is one base removed from it; base qualities were not supplied. TCR beta CDR3 regions were sequenced from DNA using the immunoSEQ Assay. Per the authors' processing: To compute T cell density, TCR beta template counts were normalized to usable DNA, which was estimated by amplifying housekeeping genes. Using the preseqR package, richness was estimated by extrapolating to 120,000 templates for tissue samples and 400,000 templates for PBMC samples. Clonality was calculated as one minus Pielou's evenness. Differential abundance testing on productive amino-acid clonotypes, with a minimum total count of 5 and an alpha of 0.1, was used to identify tissue-enriched TCRs. The Jaccard Index and the Morisita Overlap Index were used to measure how much the repertoires overlapped between compartments. GLIPH grouped TCR beta CDR3s together with public tetramer-defined viral CDR3s, and a viral motif had to include at least three viral sequences and show V-gene enrichment. TCRdb holds this immuneACCESS table with in-frame rearrangements only. Some clones are missing; in checked studies, unresolved V genes explain under half, and the rest has no known cause. V, J and clone size reflect that table, while D and trimming were determined from the DNA. Here the sample has more than 20,000 clones; about 86% occur a single time. The top ten clones comprise roughly an eighth of the sample.

At diagnosis, peripheral blood, uninvolved tumor-adjacent lung and tumor were collected and stored as a combination of fresh-frozen and FFPE material. Blood samples were analyzed as peripheral blood mononuclear cells for TCR repertoire profiling. The sample belongs to a study of T cells in localized non-small cell lung cancer (TCRdb year 2020). Notes on the research overall: Comparing tumors with uninvolved tumor-adjacent lungs, the study looked at the T cell repertoires of 236 patients with early-stage NSCLC. Of the NSCLC patients, around 130 were male and around 99 were female, and the mean age was approximately 64 years. The cohort was made up of fewer than 250 treatment-naive NSCLC patients whose localized lung tumors had been resected. Beyond this particular receptor, the publication reports: A median of roughly 60 of the top 100 tumor clones were detected in paired uninvolved adjacent lung, and 28 of these tumor clones were also found among the top 100 clones of the paired uninvolved adjacent lung. Because the study design was exploratory, TCR variables were selected using unadjusted p-values without false-discovery rate correction. The highest T cell clonality was observed in uninvolved tumor-adjacent lung, where clonality exceeded that of tumor, suggesting that antigenic responses were more focused in uninvolved tumor-adjacent lung. Longer overall survival was associated with higher blood T cell density, whereas shorter survival was associated with higher adjacent-lung clonality. Because multi-region tumor sequencing was not performed, intratumor heterogeneity could not be ruled out.

Measured from the cysteine to the phenylalanine, the CDR3 is 13 residues long. Only the CDR3 DNA is retained, 39 bases long and in frame from the first base. V and J are truncated by 1 base and 1 base respectively, leaving an intervening sequence of 8 bases. The germline V gene (reference sequence) sets CDR1 to GTSNPN and CDR2 to SVGIG. The sample consisted of peripheral blood, taken before any cancer treatment. The sequence is built from TRBV30 and TRBJ2-7, with a weak D call of TRBD1 (6 bases match). This TCR was recovered from a female donor aged 60 or older with stage I lung adenocarcinoma. The sequenced DNA is TGTGCCTGGAGTGGGGACACGTCCTACGAGCAGTACTTC. Translated, this gives CAWSGDTSYEQYF.